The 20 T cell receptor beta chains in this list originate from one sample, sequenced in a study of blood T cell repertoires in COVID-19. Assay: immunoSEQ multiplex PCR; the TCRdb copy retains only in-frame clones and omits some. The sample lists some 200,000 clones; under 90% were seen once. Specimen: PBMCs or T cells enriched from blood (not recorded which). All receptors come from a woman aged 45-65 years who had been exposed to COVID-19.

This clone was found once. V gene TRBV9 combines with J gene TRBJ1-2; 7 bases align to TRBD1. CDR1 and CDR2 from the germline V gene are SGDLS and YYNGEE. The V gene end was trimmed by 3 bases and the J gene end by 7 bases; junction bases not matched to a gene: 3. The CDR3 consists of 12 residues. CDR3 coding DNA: TGTGCCAGCAGCGATGGGGACAGTGGCTACACCTTC. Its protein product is CASSDGDSGYTF.

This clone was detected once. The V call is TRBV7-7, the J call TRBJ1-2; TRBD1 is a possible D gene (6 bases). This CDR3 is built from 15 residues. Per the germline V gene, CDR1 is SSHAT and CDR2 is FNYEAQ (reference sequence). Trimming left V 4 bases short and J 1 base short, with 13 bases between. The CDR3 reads CASSYRTVLNYGYTF. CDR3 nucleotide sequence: TGTGCCAGCAGCTATAGGACAGTACTTAACTATGGCTACACCTTC. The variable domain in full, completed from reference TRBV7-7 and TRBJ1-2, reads GAGVSQSPRYKVTKRGQDVTLRCDPISSHATLYWYQQALGQGPEFLTYFNYEAQPDKSGLPSDRFSAERPEGSISTLTIQRTEQRDSAMYRCASSYRTVLNYGYTFGSGTRLTVV.

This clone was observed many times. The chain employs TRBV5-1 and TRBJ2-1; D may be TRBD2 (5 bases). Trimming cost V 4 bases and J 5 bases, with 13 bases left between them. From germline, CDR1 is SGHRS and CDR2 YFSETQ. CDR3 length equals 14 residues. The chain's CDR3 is CASSTSSPDNEQFF. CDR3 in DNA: TGCGCCAGCAGCACGTCTAGCCCCGACAATGAGCAGTTCTTC.

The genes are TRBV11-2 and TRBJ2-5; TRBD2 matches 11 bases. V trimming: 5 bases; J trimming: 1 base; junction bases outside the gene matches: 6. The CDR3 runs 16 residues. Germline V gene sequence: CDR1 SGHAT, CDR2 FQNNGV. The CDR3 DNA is TGTGCCAGCAGCACCGGGCTAGCGGGGGGCCAAGAGACCCAGTACTTC. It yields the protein CASSTGLAGGQETQYF.

CDR3 DNA: TGCGCCAGCAGCTTGGAGGGGGCTATTGACGGGGAGCTGTTTTTT. Translated: CASSLEGAIDGELFF. The chain combines TRBV5-1 with TRBJ2-2, with 7 nucleotides matching TRBD1. This CDR3 is built from 15 residues. The germline gives CDR1 SGHRS, CDR2 YFSETQ. V lost 0 bases and J lost 7; bases outside the gene matches: 6.

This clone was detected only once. In DNA, the CDR3 is TGTGCCATCAGTGAGTCGGACAGGGGCAATCAGCCCCAGCATTTT. Translating it yields CAISESDRGNQPQHF. The chain combines TRBV10-3 with TRBJ1-5; TRBD1 aligns across 8 bases. V lost 0 bases, J lost 2 bases, and 0 bases stayed unmatched. The CDR3 spans 15 residues. CDR1 and CDR2 from the germline V gene are ENHRY and SYGVKD.

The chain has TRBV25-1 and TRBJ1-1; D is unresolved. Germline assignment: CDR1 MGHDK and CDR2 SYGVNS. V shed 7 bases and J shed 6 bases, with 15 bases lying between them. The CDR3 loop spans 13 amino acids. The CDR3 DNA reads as TGTGCCAGCACTCCCGGGGTTCAGGCTGAAGCTTTCTTT. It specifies CASTPGVQAEAFF.

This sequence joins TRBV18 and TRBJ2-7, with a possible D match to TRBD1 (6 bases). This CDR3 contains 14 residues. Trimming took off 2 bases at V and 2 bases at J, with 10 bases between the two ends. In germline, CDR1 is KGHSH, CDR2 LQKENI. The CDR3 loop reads CASSPGTPAYEQYF. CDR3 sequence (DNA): TGTGCCAGCTCACCAGGGACACCAGCCTACGAGCAGTACTTC.

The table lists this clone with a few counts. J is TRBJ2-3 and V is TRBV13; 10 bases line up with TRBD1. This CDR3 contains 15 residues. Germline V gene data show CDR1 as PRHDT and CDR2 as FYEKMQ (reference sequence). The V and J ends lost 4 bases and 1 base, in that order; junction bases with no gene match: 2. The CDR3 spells CASSSGTGGTDTQYF. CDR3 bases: TGTGCCAGCAGCTCCGGGACAGGGGGCACAGATACGCAGTATTTT. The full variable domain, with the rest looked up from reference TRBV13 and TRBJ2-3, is AAGVIQSPRHLIKEKRETATLKCYPIPRHDTVYWYQQGPGQDPQFLISFYEKMQSDKGSIPDRFSAQQFSDYHSELNMSSLELGDSALYFCASSSGTGGTDTQYFGPGTRLTVL.

The CDR3 nucleotides are TGTGCCAGCAGCCCGGACAGGGTGGGCTACACCTTC. It codes for CASSPDRVGYTF. The chain uses TRBV14 and TRBJ1-2, with 8 bases fitting TRBD1. This CDR3 comprises 12 residues. The ends lost 4 bases at V and 8 bases at J; junction bases unmatched: 3. The germline CDR1 and CDR2 sequences are SGHDN and FVKESK.

The CDR3 DNA is TGTGCCAGCAGCTCCCTTACGGGGGAAGCTTTCTTT. It is translated as CASSSLTGEAFF. The chain employs TRBV9 and TRBJ1-1; D is uncertain. V lost 4 bases and J 8 bases, leaving 12 bases between the germline ends. The CDR3 totals 12 residues. Germline-derived CDR1 and CDR2 are SGDLS and YYNGEE.

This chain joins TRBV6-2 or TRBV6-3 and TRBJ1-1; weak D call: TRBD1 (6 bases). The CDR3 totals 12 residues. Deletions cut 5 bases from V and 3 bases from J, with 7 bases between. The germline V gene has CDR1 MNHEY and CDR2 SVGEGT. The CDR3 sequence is CASSHRDTEAFF. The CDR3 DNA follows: TGTGCCAGCAGTCACAGGGACACTGAAGCTTTCTTT.

The CDR3 nucleotides are TGTGCCAGCAGTACCCTTCCGGGAAAGGAGGAAAGCAATCAGCCCCAGCATTTT. Encoded protein: CASSTLPGKEESNQPQHF. The chain has TRBV28 and TRBJ1-5; D is unresolved. Between the trimmed V and J ends, which lost 5 bases and 1 base, there was a span of 21 bases. The CDR3 has 18 amino acids. CDR1 and CDR2 (germline): MDHEN, SYDVKM. The whole variable domain, filled in from reference TRBV28 and TRBJ1-5, reads DVKVTQSSRYLVKRTGEKVFLECVQDMDHENMFWYRQDPGLGLRLIYFSYDVKMKEKGDIPEGYSVSREKKERFSLILESASTNQTSMYLCASSTLPGKEESNQPQHFGDGTRLSIL.

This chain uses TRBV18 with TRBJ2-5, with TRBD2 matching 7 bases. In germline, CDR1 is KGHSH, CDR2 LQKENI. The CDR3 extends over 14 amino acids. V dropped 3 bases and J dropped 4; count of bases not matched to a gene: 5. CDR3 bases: TGTGCCAGCTCACCGCTCGGGGGGTCAGAGACCCAGTACTTC. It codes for CASSPLGGSETQYF.

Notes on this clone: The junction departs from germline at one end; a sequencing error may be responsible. The CDR3 protein is CASSQHGDLIF. The CDR3 DNA reads TGTGCCAGCAGCCAGCATGGCGACTTGATTTTT. The rearrangement uses TRBV12-3 or TRBV12-4 and TRBJ2-3; D not certain. The CDR3 spans 11 residues.

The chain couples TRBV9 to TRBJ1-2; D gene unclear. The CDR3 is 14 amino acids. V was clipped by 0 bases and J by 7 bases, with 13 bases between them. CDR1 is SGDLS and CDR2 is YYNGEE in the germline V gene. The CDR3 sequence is CASSVATVGIGYTF. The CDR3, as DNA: TGTGCCAGCAGCGTAGCAACAGTCGGAATTGGCTACACCTTC.

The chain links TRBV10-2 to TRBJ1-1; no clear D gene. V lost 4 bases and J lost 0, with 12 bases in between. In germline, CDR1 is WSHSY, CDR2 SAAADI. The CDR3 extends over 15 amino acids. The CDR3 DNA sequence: TGCGCCAGCAGTGTAAATGGAGGAATGAACACTGAAGCTTTCTTT. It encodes CASSVNGGMNTEAFF.

CDR3 sequence reads: CASITGLAAYEQYF. Written as DNA, the CDR3 is TGTGCCAGCATCACGGGACTAGCTGCCTACGAGCAGTACTTC. The rearrangement uses TRBV7-6 and TRBJ2-7, with 9 bases matching TRBD2. Germline V gives CDR1 SGHVS, CDR2 FNYEAQ. There are 14 residues in the CDR3. J was trimmed by 2 bases and V by 7 bases; bases with no gene match: 6.

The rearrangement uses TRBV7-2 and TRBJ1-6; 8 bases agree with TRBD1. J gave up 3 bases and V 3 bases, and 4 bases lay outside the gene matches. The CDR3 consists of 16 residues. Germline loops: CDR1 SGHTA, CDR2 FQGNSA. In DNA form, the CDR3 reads TGTGCCAGCAGCTTCGGACAGGGATACTATAATTCACCCCTCCACTTT. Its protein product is CASSFGQGYYNSPLHF.

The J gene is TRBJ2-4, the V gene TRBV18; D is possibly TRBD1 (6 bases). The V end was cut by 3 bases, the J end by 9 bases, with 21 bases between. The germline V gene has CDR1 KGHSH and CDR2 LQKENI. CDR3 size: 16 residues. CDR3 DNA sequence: TGTGCCAGCTCACCGAGACAGGCCGCCGAATTTGGCATTCAGTACTTC. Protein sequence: CASSPRQAAEFGIQYF.